This T cell receptor (beta chain) appears in the sequencing data of a study of T cells expressing NK-cell markers. Study-level points and caveats: Topping the CD3+CD56-NKG2C+ fraction as well were these clonotypes, in a handful of donors.

On this clonotype itself: The antigen remains undetermined.

This CDR3 region has 15 residues. Germline CDR1 reads SGHRS; CDR2 reads YFSETQ. TCRdb re-analyzed the 5' RACE reads; it lists each CDR3 protein once, without DNA. The sample table sets out around 100,000 distinct CDR3 sequences. The specimen was blood T cells: a sorted CD56 or NKG2C T cell subset, CD4+ or CD8+ T cells, or bulk PBMC T cells (not recorded which). J is TRBJ2-2 and V is TRBV5-1; TCRdb designates TRBD2, a call that cannot be tested without DNA. The source is a woman between 18 and 70 years old in good health. The CDR3 reads CASSFSWQGGGELFF.